The 8 T cell receptor beta chains presented below share a single source sample, sequenced in a study of tumor-infiltrating lymphocytes in localized non-small cell lung cancer. Method: immunoSEQ multiplex PCR; TCRdb's copy keeps in-frame clones and lacks some. Seen here are about 12,000 clones, about 85% observed once, and the top ten hold roughly 12%. Sequencing was done on a sample of lung tumor tissue. These receptors came from a human donor with non-small cell lung cancer.

V usage is TRBV7-9 and J usage is TRBJ1-5; possible D gene TRBD1, 5 bases. The germline V and J ends were trimmed by 3 bases and 7 bases, with 7 bases remaining between them. The CDR3 is 12 residues long. Germline V CDR1 and CDR2: SEHNR, FQNEAQ (reference sequence). CDR3 loop: CASSFAGQPQHF. The DNA for the CDR3 is TGTGCCAGCAGCTTCGCAGGGCAGCCCCAGCATTTT.

The chain couples TRBV6-4 to TRBJ2-2; either TRBD1 or TRBD2 may fit D (7 bases each). CDR3 length equals 16 residues. V lost 3 bases and J 4 bases, leaving 15 bases between the germline ends. CDR1 MRHNA and CDR2 SNTAGT come from the germline V gene. The CDR3 loop is CASSEGGGQTTGELFF. In DNA form, the CDR3 reads TGTGCCAGCAGTGAGGGAGGGGGACAGACCACCGGGGAGCTGTTTTTT.

The rearrangement joins TRBV6-5 to TRBJ2-3; D unclear. V gave up 6 bases and J gave up 0 bases, with 10 bases separating them. The CDR3 totals 14 residues. CDR1 and CDR2 from the germline V gene are MNHEY and SVGAGI. The CDR3 sequence is CASRQNPSTDTQYF. The DNA for the CDR3 is TGTGCCAGCAGACAGAATCCTAGCACAGATACGCAGTATTTT.

The chain recombines TRBV5-6 with TRBJ1-2; a possible D gene is TRBD1 (6 bases). CDR3 length equals 13 residues. V dropped 4 bases and J dropped 6 bases, with 13 bases sitting between them. Germline CDR1 and CDR2: SGHDT and YYEEEE. The CDR3 DNA reads as TGTGCCAGCAGCGCTAATACAGGGCATGGCTACACCTTC. It is translated as CASSANTGHGYTF.

This chain connects TRBV5-4 to TRBJ1-2; D possibly corresponds to TRBD1 (5 bases). The germline V and J ends were trimmed by 3 bases and 5 bases, with 17 bases remaining between them. The germline gives CDR1 SGHNT, CDR2 YYREEE (reference sequence). This CDR3 comprises 15 residues. The CDR3 is CASSSGGSREYGYTF. Here the CDR3 DNA reads TGTGCCAGCAGCTCTGGGGGGTCCCGGGAGTATGGCTACACCTTC.

The gene calls are TRBV2 and TRBJ1-1, with a weak D call TRBD1 (5 bases). Germline CDR1 is SNHLY and CDR2 is FYNNEI. The V end was cut by 3 bases, the J end by 4 bases, with 12 bases between. CDR3 length: 14 residues. The CDR3 DNA reads TGTGCCAGCAGTGATGACAGCCGCAGCACTGAAGCTTTCTTT. Its protein is CASSDDSRSTEAFF.

This clone has only one observation. V is TRBV9 and J is TRBJ1-3; unclear D gene. The germline CDR1 and CDR2 sequences are SGDLS and YYNGEE. The CDR3 loop spans 14 amino acids. The V and J ends lost 0 bases and 0 bases respectively, with 4 bases between them. The CDR3 here is CASSVGISGNTIYF. CDR3 bases: TGTGCCAGCAGCGTAGGAATCTCTGGAAACACCATATATTTT.

The V call is TRBV30, the J call TRBJ1-5, with D hard to call. From germline, CDR1 is GTSNPN and CDR2 SVGIG (reference sequence). V dropped 0 bases and J dropped 2 bases, with 5 bases sitting between them. This CDR3 region has 13 residues. The CDR3 DNA sequence: TGTGCCTGGAGTGTATACGGCAATCAGCCCCAGCATTTT. It is translated as CAWSVYGNQPQHF.